One and the same sample provided the 14 T cell receptor beta chains below, sequenced in a study of blood T cell repertoires in COVID-19. TCRdb's table, derived via immunoSEQ multiplex PCR, lists solely in-frame clones and lacks some. The sample has some 320,000 clones; about nine tenths are singletons. Sequenced: peripheral blood. These receptors originate from a woman under 40 who had recovered from COVID-19.

The chain combines TRBV5-1 with TRBJ2-1; possible D gene TRBD1, 5 bases. V was clipped by 4 bases and J by 5 bases, with 10 bases between them. The CDR3 extends over 13 amino acids. Looked up from germline, CDR1 is SGHRS and CDR2 is YFSETQ. CDR3 coding DNA: TGCGCCAGCAGCACTGACAGAAACAATGAGCAGTTCTTC. It is translated as CASSTDRNNEQFF.

The rearrangement uses TRBV12-3 or TRBV12-4 and TRBJ1-1; perhaps TRBD1 as D (5 bases). This CDR3 spans 13 amino acids. The ends were cut back, 8 bases at V and 4 bases at J, with 14 bases in the middle. The CDR3 region has the DNA TGTGCCAGCGAGTTCTCTGGGGCCACTGAAGCTTTCTTT. It codes for CASEFSGATEAFF.

The chain carries TRBV10-3 and TRBJ1-5; 11 nucleotides match TRBD1. V dropped 6 bases and J dropped 6; count of bases not matched to a gene: 4. In germline, CDR1 is ENHRY, CDR2 SYGVKD. CDR3 length: 14 amino acids. CDR3 amino acids: CAIRGTGGGQPQHF. The CDR3 DNA follows: TGTGCCATCAGGGGGACAGGGGGTGGTCAGCCCCAGCATTTT.

The rearrangement links TRBV15 to TRBJ2-7; 10 nucleotides align to TRBD1. CDR1 and CDR2 from the germline V gene are LNHNV and YYDKDF (reference sequence). There are 14 residues in the CDR3. V was clipped by 6 bases and J by 7 bases; unmatched bases: 9. CDR3 protein: CATSGSGQGREQYF. DNA of the CDR3: TGTGCCACCAGTGGCTCGGGACAGGGGAGGGAGCAGTACTTC.

The chain is built from TRBV3-1 (or the pseudogene TRBV3-2) and TRBJ2-5; weak D call: TRBD1 (6 bases). Trimming cost V 0 bases and J 5 bases, with 7 bases left between them. Germline CDR1 is LGHDT and CDR2 is YNNKEL (reference sequence). This CDR3 has 13 amino acids. CDR3 residues: CASSQETGETQYF. The CDR3 DNA sequence: TGTGCCAGCAGCCAAGAGACAGGCGAGACCCAGTACTTC.

This chain connects TRBV29-1 to TRBJ2-1; D is possibly TRBD1 (6 bases). The CDR3 sequence is 12 residues long. V lost 8 bases, J lost 10 bases, and 18 bases lay in between. Germline V gene data show CDR1 as SQVTM and CDR2 as ANQGSEA. DNA of the CDR3: TGCAGCCAACAGACAGGAGTTTCGGAGCAGTTCTTC. Its protein product is CSQQTGVSEQFF.

This chain connects TRBV10-3 to TRBJ2-1; tentatively, D is TRBD1 (6 bases). Trimming took 5 bases from V and 4 from J, leaving 15 bases between them. This CDR3 region has 15 residues. Germline CDR1 and CDR2: ENHRY and SYGVKD. The CDR3 region has the DNA TGTGCCATCAGTATGGGGGCGCGACCGTACAATGAGCAGTTCTTC. This gives the protein CAISMGARPYNEQFF.

The V call is TRBV6-5, the J call TRBJ1-5; D not resolved. This CDR3 contains 14 residues. The germline gives CDR1 MNHEY, CDR2 SVGAGI. Trimming pared 7 bases from V and 0 bases from J, leaving 10 bases between. The CDR3 bases are TGTGCCAGCATCCCGGTATATAGCAATCAGCCCCAGCATTTT. Protein product: CASIPVYSNQPQHF.

This clone was found once. The genes are TRBV12-3 or TRBV12-4 and TRBJ1-2; 7 nucleotides agree with TRBD1. CDR3 length: 13 amino acids. V shed 5 bases, J shed 8 bases, and the junction held 8 bases outside the gene matches. CDR3 region: CASSPTGRGGYTF. The CDR3, as DNA: TGTGCCAGCAGTCCGACAGGGCGAGGGGGCTACACCTTC.

The genes are TRBV5-1 and TRBJ2-1; 7 nucleotides align to TRBD2. After removal of 3 bases from V and 8 bases from J, the junction contained 11 bases not matched to a gene. Germline loops: CDR1 SGHRS, CDR2 YFSETQ. CDR3 length: 15 residues. CDR3 residues: CASSSSAGSTDEQFF. The DNA of the CDR3 is TGCGCCAGCAGCTCCTCAGCGGGGAGCACGGATGAGCAGTTCTTC. Full variable domain (missing parts from reference TRBV5-1 and TRBJ2-1): KAGVTQTPRYLIKTRGQQVTLSCSPISGHRSVSWYQQTPGQGLQFLFEYFSETQRNKGNFPGRFSGRQFSNSRSEMNVSTLELGDSALYLCASSSSAGSTDEQFFGPGTRLTVL.

The gene calls are TRBV6-6 and TRBJ1-2; 8 bases map to TRBD1. CDR1 is MNHNY and CDR2 is SVGAGI in the germline V gene (reference sequence). The CDR3 is 15 amino acids. With 5 bases clipped from V and 0 bases from J, the junction kept 5 bases outside the gene matches. Written as DNA, the CDR3 is TGTGCCAGCAGTAAGACAGGGGCAACTAACTATGGCTACACCTTC. Translation: CASSKTGATNYGYTF.

The chain is built from TRBV2 and TRBJ1-2; possible D gene TRBD1, 6 bases. Between the trimmed V and J ends, which lost 2 bases and 7 bases, there was a span of 14 bases. The CDR3 spans 14 residues. The germline CDR1 and CDR2 sequences are SNHLY and FYNNEI. CDR3 DNA: TGTGCCAGCAGTGAAAGGGGGGGCGTTTCTGGCTACACCTTC. Translating it yields CASSERGGVSGYTF.

Ten or more counts support this clone. The V call is TRBV5-1, the J call TRBJ1-4; 8 bases fit TRBD1. The V gene's germline CDR1 is SGHRS and CDR2 YFSETQ. CDR3 length: 16 residues. V shed 1 base and J 4 bases; nucleotides not matched to a gene: 6. The CDR3 sequence: CASSLNPQGDNEKLFF. The DNA for the CDR3 is TGCGCCAGCAGCTTGAACCCACAGGGGGATAATGAAAAACTGTTTTTT.

This sequence joins TRBV2 and TRBJ1-2; TRBD1 might be the D (5 bases). V lost 7 bases and J 6 bases, leaving 18 bases between the germline ends. Per germline, CDR1 SNHLY and CDR2 FYNNEI. The CDR3 has 14 residues. In DNA form, the CDR3 reads TGTGCCAGCACAGTCAGGGCGCGTCTGGATGGCTACACCTTC. Its protein product is CASTVRARLDGYTF.